The next 3 T cell receptor beta chains were all read from a single sample in a study of cytomegalovirus exposure and HLA in healthy donors. In the PCR, 60 Vbeta and 13 Jbeta primers were used. Using immunoSEQ multiplex PCR, the repertoire was profiled, and TCRdb retains in-frame clones only, with some absent. The data show about 170,000 clones, roughly 80% seen once. Sequences were obtained from PBMCs. Receptors were obtained from a male donor in good health and CMV-seronegative.

The V call is TRBV29-1, the J call TRBJ2-1; TRBD1 might be the D (7 bases). The V and J ends lost 6 bases and 7 bases respectively, with 13 bases between them. Germline V gene lookup returns CDR1 SQVTM and CDR2 ANQGSEA. The CDR3 covers 12 residues. CDR3 coding DNA: TGCAGCGTCCGCGGGACAGAGAATGAGCAGTTCTTC. It is translated as CSVRGTENEQFF.

V gene TRBV18 combines with J gene TRBJ2-3; 9 nucleotides agree with TRBD2. This CDR3 contains 16 residues. Germline assignment: CDR1 KGHSH and CDR2 LQKENI. With V trimmed by 1 base and J by 0 bases, 2 bases remained unmatched. The CDR3: CASSPLAGASTDTQYF. CDR3 DNA sequence: TGTGCCAGCTCACCACTAGCGGGGGCTAGCACAGATACGCAGTATTTT.

The J gene is TRBJ2-5, the V gene TRBV5-8; TRBD1 is a possible D gene (6 bases). The V gene lost 2 bases and the J gene lost 2 bases, with 16 bases spanning the gap. The CDR3 runs to 16 residues. The germline gives CDR1 SGHTS, CDR2 YDEGEE. CDR3 amino acids: CASSLGQRITQETQYF. The CDR3 DNA reads TGTGCCAGCAGCTTAGGACAGAGGATTACTCAAGAGACCCAGTACTTC.